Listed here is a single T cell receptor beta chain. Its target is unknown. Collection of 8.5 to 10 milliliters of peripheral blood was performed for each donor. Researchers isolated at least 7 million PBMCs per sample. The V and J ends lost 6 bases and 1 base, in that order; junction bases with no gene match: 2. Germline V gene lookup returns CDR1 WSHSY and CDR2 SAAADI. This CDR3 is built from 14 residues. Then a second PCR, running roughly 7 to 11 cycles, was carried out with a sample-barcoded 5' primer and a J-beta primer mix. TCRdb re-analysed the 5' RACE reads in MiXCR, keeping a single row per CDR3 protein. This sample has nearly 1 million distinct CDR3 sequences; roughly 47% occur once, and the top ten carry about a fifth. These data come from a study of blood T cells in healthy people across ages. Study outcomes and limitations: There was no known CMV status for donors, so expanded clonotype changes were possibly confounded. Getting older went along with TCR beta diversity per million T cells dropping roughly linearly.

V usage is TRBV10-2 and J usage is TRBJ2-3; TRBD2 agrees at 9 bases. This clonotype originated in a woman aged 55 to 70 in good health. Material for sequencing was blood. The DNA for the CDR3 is TGCGCCAGCAGGGCTAGCGGGGGCACAGATACGCAGTATTTT. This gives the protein CASRASGGTDTQYF.